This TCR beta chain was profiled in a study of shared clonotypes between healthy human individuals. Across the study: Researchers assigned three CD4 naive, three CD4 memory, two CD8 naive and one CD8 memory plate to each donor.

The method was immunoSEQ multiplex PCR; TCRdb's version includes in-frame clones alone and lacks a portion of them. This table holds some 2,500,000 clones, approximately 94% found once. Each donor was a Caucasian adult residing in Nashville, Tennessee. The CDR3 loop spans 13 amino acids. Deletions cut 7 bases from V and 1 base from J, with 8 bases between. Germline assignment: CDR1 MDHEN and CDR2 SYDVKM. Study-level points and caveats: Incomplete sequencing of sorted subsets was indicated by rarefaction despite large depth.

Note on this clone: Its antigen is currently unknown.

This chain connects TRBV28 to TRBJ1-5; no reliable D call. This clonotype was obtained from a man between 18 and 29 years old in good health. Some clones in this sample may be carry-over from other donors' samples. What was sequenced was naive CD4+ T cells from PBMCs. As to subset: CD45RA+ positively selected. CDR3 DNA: TGTGCCAGCACAGGATTAAGCAATCAGCCCCAGCATTTT. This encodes CASTGLSNQPQHF. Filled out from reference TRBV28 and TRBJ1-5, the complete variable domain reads DVKVTQSSRYLVKRTGEKVFLECVQDMDHENMFWYRQDPGLGLRLIYFSYDVKMKEKGDIPEGYSVSREKKERFSLILESASTNQTSMYLCASTGLSNQPQHFGDGTRLSIL.